The 9 T cell receptor beta chains listed next were all sequenced from one sample in a study of T cell responses to AZD1222 COVID-19 vaccine. The table came from immunoSEQ multiplex PCR; TCRdb's copy has only in-frame clones and leaves some out. The table lists 110,000 to 150,000 clones, approximately 93% of them singletons, with around 0.9% in the top ten. This material consisted of peripheral blood, taken on day 0 of MenACWY control vaccination. The receptors were gathered from an adult in good health.

The table lists this clone with a count of one. V usage is TRBV5-1 and J usage is TRBJ1-1, with 7 bases aligning to TRBD1. CDR3 length: 16 residues. Germline CDR1 is SGHRS and CDR2 is YFSETQ. V was clipped by 4 bases and J by 0 bases; unmatched bases: 9. The CDR3 is CASSPEGARVNTEAFF. In DNA, the CDR3 is TGCGCCAGCAGCCCCGAGGGGGCCAGGGTGAACACTGAAGCTTTCTTT.

J is TRBJ2-7 and V is TRBV4-1; D might be TRBD1 (6 bases). Between the trimmed V and J ends, which lost 3 bases and 2 bases, there was a span of 14 bases. Germline V gene data show CDR1 as MGHRA and CDR2 as YSYEKL. CDR3 length: 15 residues. In DNA form, the CDR3 reads TGCGCCAGCAGCCAGGGGGACACCCGAACCTACGAGCAGTACTTC. Amino acid sequence: CASSQGDTRTYEQYF.

The chain combines TRBV2 with TRBJ2-7, with D uncertain. The CDR3 has 13 residues. Germline V gene lookup returns CDR1 SNHLY and CDR2 FYNNEI. Trimming left V 7 bases short and J 3 bases short, with 13 bases between. The CDR3 region is CASTSRAYYEQYF. For the CDR3, the DNA is TGTGCCAGCACGAGCCGGGCCTACTACGAGCAGTACTTC.

The chain links TRBV18 to TRBJ1-5; D remains ambiguous. The CDR3 has 16 amino acids. The ends were cut back, 2 bases at V and 0 bases at J, with 11 bases in the middle. Germline V CDR1 and CDR2: KGHSH, LQKENI. CDR3 nucleotide sequence: TGTGCCAGCTCACCAAATTCGGCAGGTAGCAATCAGCCCCAGCATTTT. This sequence encodes CASSPNSAGSNQPQHF.

This sequence joins TRBV6-5 and TRBJ1-5; tentatively, D is TRBD1 (6 bases). Trimming pared 9 bases from V and 6 bases from J, leaving 15 bases between. This CDR3 contains 13 residues. Germline-derived CDR1 and CDR2 are MNHEY and SVGAGI. The CDR3 DNA is TGTGCCAGTGACGGGGGCCCGGGTCAGCCCCAGCATTTT. The encoded protein is CASDGGPGQPQHF.

The CDR3 DNA sequence: TGTGCCAGCAGCTTAGCGTCTACTGAAGCTTTCTTT. Its protein is CASSLASTEAFF. V gene TRBV7-2 combines with J gene TRBJ1-1; D gene uncertain. Germline assignment: CDR1 SGHTA and CDR2 FQGNSA. This CDR3 is 12 amino acids long. Trimming cost V 0 bases and J 5 bases, with 4 bases left between them.

The chain joins TRBV3-1 (or the pseudogene TRBV3-2) to TRBJ1-1; tentative D call: TRBD1 (5 bases). The germline V gene has CDR1 LGHDT and CDR2 YNNKEL (reference sequence). This CDR3 is 14 amino acids long. Trimming left V 4 bases short and J 4 bases short, with 13 bases between. CDR3 sequence: CASSPVGGVTEAFF. CDR3 DNA: TGTGCCAGCAGCCCCGTGGGAGGGGTCACTGAAGCTTTCTTT.

The chain combines TRBV20-1 with TRBJ1-2, with a weak D call TRBD1 (5 bases). Germline loops: CDR1 DFQATT, CDR2 SNEGSKA (reference sequence). This CDR3 is built from 11 residues. V lost 6 bases and J 6 bases, leaving 11 bases between the germline ends. CDR3 sequence reads: CSARRQNGYTF. DNA for the CDR3: TGCAGTGCAAGACGACAGAATGGCTACACCTTC.

The chain recombines TRBV7-9 with TRBJ2-7; D call uncertain. The CDR3 is 12 residues long. The V gene lost 2 bases and the J gene lost 6 bases, with 8 bases spanning the gap. Germline V gene data show CDR1 as SEHNR and CDR2 as FQNEAQ (reference sequence). The CDR3 spells CASSLSWTEQYF. Here the CDR3 DNA reads TGTGCCAGCAGCTTATCTTGGACCGAGCAGTACTTC. Drawing the rest from reference TRBV7-9 and TRBJ2-7, the complete variable domain is DTGVSQNPRHKITKRGQNVTFRCDPISEHNRLYWYRQTLGQGPEFLTYFQNEAQLEKSRLLSDRFSAERPKGSFSTLEIQRTEQGDSAMYLCASSLSWTEQYFGPGTRLTVT.